The present TCR beta chain was sequenced within a study of shared clonotypes between healthy human individuals. As for the study in general: The people who gave samples were a couple of women and a few men aged 18 to 49.

Germline trimming cut 6 bases from V and 6 bases from J; bases unmatched to any gene: 7. Germline V CDR1 and CDR2: MNHEY, SMNVEV (reference sequence). This CDR3 is built from 14 residues. Study-wide results and limits: Shared clonotypes across all four donors exceeded non-shared ones in generation probability.

Using immunoSEQ multiplex PCR, the repertoire was profiled, and TCRdb retains in-frame clones only, with some absent. This table has some 700,000 clones, roughly 87% appearing once. As regards this clone: The antigen is unknown.

The gene calls are TRBV27 and TRBJ1-5; 8 positions match TRBD1. The receptor comes from a man between 18 and 29 years old in good health. Some clones in this sample may be carry-over from other donors' samples. The sample consisted of memory CD8+ T cells from PBMCs. Subset meaning: CD45RO+ cells pooled with CCR7-negative TemRA cells. This CDR3 is CASRPTGAVQPQHF. The CDR3 DNA sequence: TGTGCCAGCAGACCGACAGGGGCGGTTCAGCCCCAGCATTTT.